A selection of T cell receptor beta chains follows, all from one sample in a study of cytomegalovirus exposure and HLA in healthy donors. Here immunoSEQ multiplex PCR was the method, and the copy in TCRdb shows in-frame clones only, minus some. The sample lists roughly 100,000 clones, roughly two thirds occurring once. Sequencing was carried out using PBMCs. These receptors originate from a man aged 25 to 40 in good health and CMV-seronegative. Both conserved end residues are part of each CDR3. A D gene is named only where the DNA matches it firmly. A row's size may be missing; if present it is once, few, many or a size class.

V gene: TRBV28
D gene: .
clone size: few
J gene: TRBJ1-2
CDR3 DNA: TGTGCCAGCGGCCCCGCAGGCTATGGCTACACCTTC
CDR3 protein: CASGPAGYGYTF

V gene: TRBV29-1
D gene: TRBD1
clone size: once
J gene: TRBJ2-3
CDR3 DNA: TGCAGCGTAAGAGACAGGGGTAGCACAGATACGCAGTATTTT
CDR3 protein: CSVRDRGSTDTQYF

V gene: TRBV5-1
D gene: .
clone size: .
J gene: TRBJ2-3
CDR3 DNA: TGCGCCAGCGGCCCGGGACTCCGCACAGATACGCAGTATTTT
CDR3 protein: CASGPGLRTDTQYF

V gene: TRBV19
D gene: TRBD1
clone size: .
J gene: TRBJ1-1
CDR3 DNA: TGTGCCAGTAGTGTAACAGGGGCGGGCACTGAAGCTTTCTTT
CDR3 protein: CASSVTGAGTEAFF

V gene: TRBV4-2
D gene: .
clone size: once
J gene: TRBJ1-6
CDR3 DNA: TGTGCCAGCAGCCAAGGTCTTCACGAAAGCTTCTCACCCCTCCACTTT
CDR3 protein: CASSQGLHESFSPLHF

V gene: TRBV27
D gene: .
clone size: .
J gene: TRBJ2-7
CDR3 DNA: TGTGCCAGCAGCTTAGGGGCTAGGCGCGTCGAGTACTTC
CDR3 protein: CASSLGARRVEYF

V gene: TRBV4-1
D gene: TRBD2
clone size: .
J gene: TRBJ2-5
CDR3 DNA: TGCGCCAGCAGCCAAGGCGGGAGAGGTGAGACCCAGTACTTC
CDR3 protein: CASSQGGRGETQYF

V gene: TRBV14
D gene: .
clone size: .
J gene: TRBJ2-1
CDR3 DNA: TGTGCCAGCAGCCAAGCGAGCCCTAATGACGGGAGTGAACAACTACCAGAGCAGTTCTTC
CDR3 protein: CASSQASPNDGSEQLPEQFF

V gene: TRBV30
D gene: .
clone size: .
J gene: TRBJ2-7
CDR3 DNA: TGTGCCGGGACCACAGGGCGGGTTTCCTACGAGCAGTACTTC
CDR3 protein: CAGTTGRVSYEQYF

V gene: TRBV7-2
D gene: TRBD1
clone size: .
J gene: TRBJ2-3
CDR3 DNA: TGTGCCAGCAGCTTAGAACAGGGGACGCAGTATTTT
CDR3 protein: CASSLEQGTQYF

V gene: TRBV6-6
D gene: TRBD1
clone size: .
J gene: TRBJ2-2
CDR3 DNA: TGTGCCAGCAATTCACAGGGGGCCATCGGGGAGCTGTTTTTT
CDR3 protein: CASNSQGAIGELFF

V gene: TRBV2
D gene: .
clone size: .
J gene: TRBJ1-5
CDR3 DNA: TGTGCCAGCAGTCCGGACTTGAACAATCAGCCCCAGCATTTT
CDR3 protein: CASSPDLNNQPQHF

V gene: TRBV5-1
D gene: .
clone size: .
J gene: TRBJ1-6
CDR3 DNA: TGCGCCAGCAGCCGAGAGGGGGTGTCGGCGAATTCACCCCTCCACTTT
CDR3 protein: CASSREGVSANSPLHF

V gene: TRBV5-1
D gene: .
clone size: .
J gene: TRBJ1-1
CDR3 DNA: TGCGCCAGCAGCCGACAGAGGATGACGGCGGAAGCTTTCTTT
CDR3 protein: CASSRQRMTAEAFF

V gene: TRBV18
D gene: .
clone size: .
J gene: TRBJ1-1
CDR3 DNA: TGTGCCAGCTCACCGTCCGTCCCAGGGAACACTGAAGCTTTCTTT
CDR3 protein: CASSPSVPGNTEAFF

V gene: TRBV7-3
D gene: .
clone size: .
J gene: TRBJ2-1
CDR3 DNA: TGTGCCAGCAGCCAGCAGACAAGTTACAATGAGCAGTTCTTC
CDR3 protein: CASSQQTSYNEQFF

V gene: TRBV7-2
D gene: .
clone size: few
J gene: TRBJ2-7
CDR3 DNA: TGTGCCAGCGGCTTATTGGGACACATACGAGAGCAGTACTTC
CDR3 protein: CASGLLGHIREQYF

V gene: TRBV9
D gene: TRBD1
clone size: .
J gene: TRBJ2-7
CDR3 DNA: TGTGCCAGCAGCCCCGGACAGGCCGACTACGAGCAGTACTTC
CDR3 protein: CASSPGQADYEQYF

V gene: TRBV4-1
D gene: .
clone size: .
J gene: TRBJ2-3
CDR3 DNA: TGCGCCAGCAGCCAAGATCTTAGCACAGATACGCAGTATTTT
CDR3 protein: CASSQDLSTDTQYF

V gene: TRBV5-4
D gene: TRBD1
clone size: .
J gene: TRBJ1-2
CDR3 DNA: TGTGCCAGCAGCCTGGACAGGGCCAACTATGGCTACACCTTC
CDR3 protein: CASSLDRANYGYTF

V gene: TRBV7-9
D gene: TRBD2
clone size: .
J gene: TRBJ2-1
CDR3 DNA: TGTGCCAGCAGCTCCCTGACTAGCGGGAGAGACGGTGAGCAGTTCTTC
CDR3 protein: CASSSLTSGRDGEQFF

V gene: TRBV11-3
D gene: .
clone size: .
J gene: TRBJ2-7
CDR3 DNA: TGTGCCAGCAGCCCAAGGGGCTATACCTACGAGCAGTACTTC
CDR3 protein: CASSPRGYTYEQYF

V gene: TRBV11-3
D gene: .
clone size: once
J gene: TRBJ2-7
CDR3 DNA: TGTGCCAGCAGCCTGGTTACCTACGAGCAGTACTTC
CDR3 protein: CASSLVTYEQYF

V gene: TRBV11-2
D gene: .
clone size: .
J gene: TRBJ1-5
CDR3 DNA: TGTGCCAGCAGGAACCCGGACAGTGGCAATCAGCCCCAGCATTTT
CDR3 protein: CASRNPDSGNQPQHF

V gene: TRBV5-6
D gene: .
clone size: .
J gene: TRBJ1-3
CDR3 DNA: TGTGCCAGCAGCCGCCTGGACACCTCTGGAAACACCATATATTTT
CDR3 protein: CASSRLDTSGNTIYF

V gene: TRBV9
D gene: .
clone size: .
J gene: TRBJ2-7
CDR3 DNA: TGTGCCAGCAGCCCCGGACCGGGAATCCCCTACGAGCAGTACTTC
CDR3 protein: CASSPGPGIPYEQYF

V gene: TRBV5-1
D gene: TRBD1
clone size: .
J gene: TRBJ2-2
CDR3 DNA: TGCGCCAGCAGCTTGCACGGACAGGGGGCGAACACCGGGGAGCTGTTTTTT
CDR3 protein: CASSLHGQGANTGELFF

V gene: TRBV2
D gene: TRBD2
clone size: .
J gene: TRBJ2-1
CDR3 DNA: TGTGCCAGCAGCCTGTATGGGCTAGCGGGGAACAATGAGCAGTTCTTC
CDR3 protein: CASSLYGLAGNNEQFF

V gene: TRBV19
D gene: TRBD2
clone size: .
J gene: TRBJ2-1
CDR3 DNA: TGTGCCAGTAGTGCCTGGCGGCTAGCGGGAGGAAATGAGCAGTTCTTC
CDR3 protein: CASSAWRLAGGNEQFF

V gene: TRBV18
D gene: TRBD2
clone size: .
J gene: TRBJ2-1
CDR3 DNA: TGTGCCAGCTCACCACTGAGCGGGAGATCGCATGAGCAGTTCTTC
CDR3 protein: CASSPLSGRSHEQFF